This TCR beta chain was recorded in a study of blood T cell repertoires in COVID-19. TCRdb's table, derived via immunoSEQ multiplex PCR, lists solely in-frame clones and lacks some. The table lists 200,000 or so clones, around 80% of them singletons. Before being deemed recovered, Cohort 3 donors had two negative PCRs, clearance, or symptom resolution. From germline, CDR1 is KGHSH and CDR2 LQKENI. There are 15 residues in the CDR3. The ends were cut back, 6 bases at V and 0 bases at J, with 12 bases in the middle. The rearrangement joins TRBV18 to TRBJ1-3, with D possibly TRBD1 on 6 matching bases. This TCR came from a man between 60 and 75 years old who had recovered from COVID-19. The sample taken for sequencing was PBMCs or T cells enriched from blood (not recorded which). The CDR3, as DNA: TGTGCCAGCTCCCAGGACAGTTTCTCTGGAAACACCATATATTTT. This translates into CASSQDSFSGNTIYF.